The text below deals with one T cell receptor beta chain. The data were taken from a study of graft-versus-host responses after intestinal transplantation. For the study at large: Multivisceral, liver-intestinal, or isolated intestinal grafts went to recipients. Among the recipients, all got anti-thymocyte globulin induction and then tacrolimus and steroids for approximately 3 years.

Repertoires were generated with immunoSEQ multiplex PCR, while TCRdb's copy carries only in-frame clones and drops some. Of approximately 77,000 clones listed, about 92% were seen once; the top ten hold 0.55% to 0.75%. The germline V gene has CDR1 SGHNT and CDR2 YYREEE (reference sequence). This CDR3 has 16 residues. Trimming stripped 4 bases from V and 3 bases from J, with 19 bases between. Sample: PBMCs, taken 98 days after intestinal transplantation. The receptor was derived from a human patient who received an intestinal transplant, so some T cells may come from the graft donor. The J gene is TRBJ1-1, the V gene TRBV5-4; possible D gene TRBD1, 6 bases. The CDR3 nucleotides read TGTGCCAGCAGCCCGGGCGGACAGTTTCGGTACACTGAAGCTTTCTTT. Translated, it gives CASSPGGQFRYTEAFF.